The rows below give T cell receptor beta chains drawn from one sample of a study of T cells after yellow fever vaccination. TCRdb processed the 5' RACE reads anew with MiXCR; each CDR3 protein has one entry. This table has 300,000 to 350,000 distinct CDR3 sequences, roughly 10% appearing once. The material was CD4+ T cells sorted from PBMCs, obtained 45 days after the yellow fever booster vaccination. The receptors were sampled from a man between 18 and 35 years old who received the YFV17D yellow fever vaccine. CDR3s include the opening cysteine and the closing phenylalanine or tryptophan. Fields, in order: V gene, clone size, D gene, J gene, CDR3 protein, CDR3 DNA. A D gene is named only where the DNA matches it firmly. Clone size is shown for a subset of rows, as once, few, many or a class of expanded clone.

TRBV28	many	TRBD1	TRBJ1-5	CASSGPGQGLMNQPQHF	TGTGCCAGCAGTGGTCCGGGACAGGGTTTAATGAATCAGCCCCAGCATTTT
TRBV7-2	few	TRBD2	TRBJ2-1	CASSFRRLAGGGQFF	TGTGCCAGCAGCTTCCGACGACTAGCGGGGGGCGGGCAGTTCTTC
TRBV4-2	many	TRBD2	TRBJ2-3	CASSQAASGGSTDTQYF	TGTGCCAGCAGCCAAGCTGCTAGCGGGGGTAGCACAGATACGCAGTATTTT
TRBV20-1	few	.	TRBJ1-1	CSASSENTEAFF	TGCAGTGCTAGTTCCGAGAACACTGAAGCTTTCTTT
TRBV29-1	few	.	TRBJ1-3	CSVEPTISGNTIYF	TGCAGCGTTGAACCAACCATATCTGGAAACACCATATATTTT
TRBV9	.	.	TRBJ1-1	CASSVGGSNTEAFF	TGTGCCAGCAGCGTTGGTGGTTCGAACACTGAAGCTTTCTTT
TRBV20-1	.	TRBD1	TRBJ2-3	CSASRRDRGTDTQYF	TGCAGTGCTAGTCGCCGGGACAGGGGCACAGATACGCAGTATTTT
TRBV5-6	.	.	TRBJ2-5	CASSTRQVGETQYF	TGTGCCAGCAGCACCCGACAGGTCGGAGAGACCCAGTACTTC
TRBV6-5	.	.	TRBJ1-4	CASRYHGSGEKLFF	TGTGCCAGCAGGTACCACGGATCGGGGGAAAAACTGTTTTTT
TRBV20-1	few	TRBD2	TRBJ2-5	CSARVIAGGQETQYF	TGCAGTGCTAGAGTGATTGCGGGGGGACAAGAGACCCAGTACTTC
TRBV4-3	many	.	TRBJ2-7	CASSQEARRTYEQYF	TGCGCCAGCAGCCAAGAGGCGAGACGGACCTACGAGCAGTACTTC
TRBV5-6	few	.	TRBJ2-5	CASSWVYQETQYF	TGTGCCAGCAGCTGGGTGTACCAAGAGACCCAGTACTTC
TRBV5-1	many	.	TRBJ2-3	CASSASDHPYEDTQYF	TGCGCCAGCAGCGCGTCGGACCATCCTTACGAGGATACGCAGTATTTT
TRBV4-3	.	.	TRBJ1-2	CASSRGINYGYTF	TGCGCCAGCAGCCGGGGGATTAACTATGGCTACACCTTC